These 19 T cell receptor beta chains came from one sample sequenced in a study of cytomegalovirus exposure and HLA in healthy donors. PCR amplification relied on 60 Vbeta primers (plus 13 Jbeta primers). Profiling relied on immunoSEQ multiplex PCR, and the TCRdb table lists in-frame clones only, not all of them. The sample data list around 110,000 clones. Sequencing used PBMCs. All receptors come from a man aged 35-49 years in good health and CMV-seropositive.

The chain carries TRBV18 and TRBJ1-1; D uncertain. CDR1 and CDR2 from the germline V gene are KGHSH and LQKENI. The CDR3 sequence is 14 residues long. V lost 5 bases to trimming and J lost 1 base, with 11 bases between them. CDR3 in amino acids: CASSADFQNTEAFF. In DNA form, the CDR3 reads TGTGCCAGCTCAGCGGACTTCCAGAACACTGAAGCTTTCTTT.

The V and J genes are TRBV28 and TRBJ1-4, with 9 bases that match TRBD1. Germline V CDR1 and CDR2: MDHEN, SYDVKM. The ends lost 3 bases at V and 8 bases at J; junction bases unmatched: 4. This CDR3 contains 14 residues. This CDR3 is CASSFLGQGEKLFF. The DNA for the CDR3 is TGTGCCAGCAGTTTTTTGGGACAGGGCGAAAAACTGTTTTTT.

The chain combines TRBV7-3 with TRBJ2-1; 11 positions match TRBD2. V lost 4 bases and J lost 6; bases outside the gene matches: 2. Per germline, CDR1 SGHTA and CDR2 FQGTGA. This CDR3 spans 14 amino acids. The CDR3 coding sequence is TGTGCCAGCAGCTCGGGACTAGCGGTCAATGAGCAGTTCTTC. Its translation is CASSSGLAVNEQFF.

V is TRBV19 and J is TRBJ2-7, with 12 bases aligning to TRBD2. CDR1 is LNHDA and CDR2 is SQIVND in the germline V gene (reference sequence). With V trimmed by 4 bases and J by 6 bases, 4 bases remained unmatched. The CDR3 is 14 residues long. CDR3 DNA: TGTGCCAGTAGTACGACTAGCGGGAGCCTCGAGCAGTACTTC. It is translated as CASSTTSGSLEQYF.

The rearrangement joins TRBV6-1 to TRBJ1-2, with 7 bases that match TRBD1. In germline, CDR1 is MNHNS, CDR2 SASEGT. CDR3 length equals 14 residues. V shed 8 bases and J 2 bases; nucleotides not matched to a gene: 8. The CDR3 loop is CASGGQATNYGYTF. The CDR3 bases are TGTGCCAGCGGAGGACAGGCGACGAACTATGGCTACACCTTC.

CDR3 nucleotide sequence: TGTGCCATCAGTAACGACAGATCAACCTCCCGAGAGACCCAGTACTTC. This encodes CAISNDRSTSRETQYF. The chain couples TRBV10-3 to TRBJ2-5; the D gene is possibly TRBD1 (5 bases). Trimming left V 5 bases short and J 4 bases short, with 20 bases between. CDR1 is ENHRY, CDR2 SYGVKD, per germline. This CDR3 region has 16 residues.

The chain carries TRBV10-3 and TRBJ2-6, with a tentative D call TRBD1 (5 bases). V lost 8 bases to trimming and J lost 0 bases, with 17 bases between them. The CDR3 has 17 residues. Per the germline V gene, CDR1 is ENHRY and CDR2 is SYGVKD. The CDR3: CAIGENRLSSGANVLTF. CDR3 in DNA: TGTGCCATCGGGGAAAACAGGTTAAGCTCTGGGGCCAACGTCCTGACTTTC.

V gene TRBV30 combines with J gene TRBJ2-7, with D possibly being TRBD1 (6 bases). CDR3 length: 15 residues. CDR1 and CDR2 (germline): GTSNPN, SVGIG (reference sequence). Trimming removed 2 bases at V and 3 bases at J, with 17 bases between. As DNA, the CDR3 is TGTGCCTGGAGTAGCCCTGCAGGGGCTATCTACGAGCAGTACTTC. Amino acid sequence: CAWSSPAGAIYEQYF. Full variable domain (missing parts from reference TRBV30 and TRBJ2-7): SQTIHQWPATLVQPVGSPLSLECTVEGTSNPNLYWYRQAAGRGLQLLFYSVGIGQISSEVPQNLSASRPQDRQFILSSKKLLLSDSGFYLCAWSSPAGAIYEQYFGPGTRLTVT.

For the CDR3, the DNA is TGTGCCAGCAGTCCCTCTATGCAGGGGTATGGCTACACCTTC. The encoded protein is CASSPSMQGYGYTF. V is TRBV28 and J is TRBJ1-2, with D perhaps matching TRBD1 (6 bases). Germline V lookup: CDR1 MDHEN, CDR2 SYDVKM. V lost 5 bases and J lost 5, with 15 bases in between. This CDR3 comprises 14 residues.

The chain recombines TRBV2 with TRBJ1-5; 7 bases map to TRBD1. The V segment lost 10 bases and the J segment 3 bases; nucleotides outside the gene matches: 12. Germline loops: CDR1 SNHLY, CDR2 FYNNEI. CDR3 length: 15 residues. CDR3 in DNA: TGTGCCATGGGAAAGGGCAGGGGGATCAATCAGCCCCAGCATTTT. Amino acid sequence: CAMGKGRGINQPQHF.

This chain uses TRBV16 with TRBJ2-3; D not resolved. The germline gives CDR1 KGHSY, CDR2 FQNENV. V was cut by 4 bases and J by 4 bases, with 15 bases left in between. The CDR3 is 15 residues long. CDR3 DNA: TGTGCCAGCAGCCCTTCTGGGCAGCACCCAGATACGCAGTATTTT. Amino acid sequence: CASSPSGQHPDTQYF.

This chain uses TRBV13 with TRBJ2-1; TRBD1 agrees at 10 bases. In germline, CDR1 is PRHDT, CDR2 FYEKMQ (reference sequence). The CDR3 is 15 residues long. J gave up 6 bases and V 2 bases, and 4 bases lay outside the gene matches. CDR3 in DNA: TGTGCCAGCAGCTTACGGACAGGGGGGAGCAATGAGCAGTTCTTC. Translated, it gives CASSLRTGGSNEQFF.

The chain uses TRBV10-3 and TRBJ2-5; 10 bases map to TRBD2. V lost 8 bases, J lost 5 bases, and 17 bases stayed unmatched. Germline V gives CDR1 ENHRY, CDR2 SYGVKD. The CDR3 spans 17 residues. The CDR3 protein is CAISPFSGRPGEETQYF. Here the CDR3 DNA reads TGTGCCATCTCCCCCTTTAGCGGGAGGCCGGGAGAGGAGACCCAGTACTTC.

J is TRBJ1-4 and V is TRBV28, with a weak D call TRBD1 (6 bases). The germline CDR1 and CDR2 sequences are MDHEN and SYDVKM. The CDR3 totals 18 residues. V lost 3 bases and J 0 bases, leaving 17 bases between the germline ends. The CDR3 is CASSFRQARVTTNEKLFF. CDR3 in DNA: TGTGCCAGCAGTTTCAGACAGGCTCGCGTTACAACTAATGAAAAACTGTTTTTT.

The V and J genes are TRBV28 and TRBJ1-2; D is perhaps TRBD1 (5 bases). The ends were cut back, 5 bases at V and 4 bases at J, with 14 bases in the middle. The CDR3 consists of 14 residues. Germline V lookup: CDR1 MDHEN, CDR2 SYDVKM. DNA of the CDR3: TGTGCCAGCAGTCTCGTCGGGACTACCTATGGCTACACCTTC. This codes for CASSLVGTTYGYTF.

In DNA, the CDR3 is TGTGCCAGCAGCCCCGGGTTCGAGCAGTACTTC. It codes for CASSPGFEQYF. This rearrangement joins TRBV7-9 to TRBJ2-5; D gene ambiguous. The J call is uncertain, as TRBJ2-7 better fits the DNA end. The CDR3 has 11 residues. In germline, CDR1 is SEHNR, CDR2 FQNEAQ (reference sequence).

The V call is TRBV6-1, the J call TRBJ2-3, with TRBD2 matching over 8 bases. Per germline, CDR1 MNHNS and CDR2 SASEGT. The ends lost 4 bases at V and 8 bases at J; junction bases unmatched: 14. The CDR3 totals 16 residues. In DNA, the CDR3 is TGTGCCAGCAGTGCACTTGGGACGGGAGGGCCTGCTACGCAGTATTTT. Encoded protein: CASSALGTGGPATQYF.

A word on this clone: The junction and the germline gene differ at one end; a read error may be behind it. The V and J genes are TRBV29-1 and TRBJ2-3, with a possible D match to TRBD1 (6 bases). This CDR3 has 14 residues. CDR1 SQVTM and CDR2 ANQGSEA come from the germline V gene. CDR3 amino acids: CSVGRPGGTDTQYF. The CDR3 DNA is TGCAGCGTTGGGAGACCTGGGGGCACAGACACGCAGTATTTT.

This rearrangement joins TRBV27 to TRBJ2-1; TRBD2 is a possible D gene (6 bases). The CDR3 totals 14 residues. The germline CDR1 and CDR2 sequences are MNHEY and SMNVEV (reference sequence). The germline V and J ends were trimmed by 7 bases and 2 bases, with 12 bases remaining between them. The CDR3 protein is CASMMGGAYNEQFF. The CDR3 DNA reads as TGTGCCAGCATGATGGGAGGAGCCTACAATGAGCAGTTCTTC.